Listed here is a single T cell receptor (beta chain). These data belong to a study of blood T cells in healthy people across ages. Turning to the study itself: Roughly one uniquely barcoded beta molecule per two T cells was captured.

Using a J-beta primer mix together with a sample-barcoded 5' primer, a second PCR was run for roughly 6 to 11 cycles. Tagging of each cDNA molecule was performed by a template-switch adaptor with 12 random nucleotides. Each sample yielded at least 3 million CDR3-containing paired-end reads. MiXCR, applied by TCRdb to the 5' RACE reads, yields one record per CDR3 protein. The sample lists around 2 million distinct CDR3 sequences; 30% to 40% were seen once. Sequencing was performed on blood. The clonotype was recovered from a human donor in good health.

This CDR3 reads CASSLEGQGKDEQYF. The CDR3 nucleotides are TGTGCCAGCAGCTTAGAGGGGCAGGGGAAAGACGAGCAGTACTTC. The V gene is TRBV11-2, the J gene TRBJ2-7; TRBD1 is a possible D gene (6 bases). Trimming pared 0 bases from V and 5 bases from J, leaving 14 bases between. The CDR3 contains 15 residues. Per the germline V gene, CDR1 is SGHAT and CDR2 is FQNNGV.